This record looks at one T cell receptor (beta chain) sequence and its context. Its antigen remains unknown. The PCR used 60 Vbeta and 13 Jbeta primers. Assay used: immunoSEQ multiplex PCR; TCRdb lists only in-frame clones, some missing. In total, the table holds under 120,000 clones. The data belong to a study of cytomegalovirus exposure and HLA in healthy donors. In germline, CDR1 is MNHEY, CDR2 SMNVEV (reference sequence). CDR3 size: 13 residues. Trimming took 10 bases from V and 0 from J, leaving 10 bases between them. Findings and limits, study-wide: There were some V segments, including TRBV6-2 and TRBV6-3, excluded as indistinguishable.

This sequence originates from a man aged 50 or older in good health and CMV-seronegative. The sample consisted of PBMCs. This chain links TRBV27 with TRBJ2-1; maybe TRBD1 (5 bases). The CDR3 region has the DNA TGTGCCACCCGACAGAGCTCCTACAATGAGCAGTTCTTC. This encodes CATRQSSYNEQFF.